The 8 T cell receptor beta chains below come from one sample, sequenced in a study of T cells in Graves' hyperthyroidism and ophthalmopathy. Amplified regions were TCR beta CDR3 sequences from RNA transcripts. The primer set for the first-round RT-PCR of the TCR CDR3 was HTBI. TCRdb re-analysed the multiplex PCR reads in MiXCR, keeping a single row per CDR3 protein. The sample lists hundreds of thousands of distinct CDR3 sequences, approximately 14% seen once, with 13% to 15% in the top ten. The sequenced sample was blood. The receptors were sampled from a woman aged 18-30 years with Graves' hyperthyroidism.

The chain is built from TRBV7-3 and TRBJ2-1; 12 bases are shared with TRBD2. Germline values: CDR1 SGHTA, CDR2 FQGTGA. V dropped 5 bases and J dropped 5; count of bases not matched to a gene: 1. The CDR3 loop spans 14 amino acids. The CDR3 here is CASSASGGDNEQFF. DNA of the CDR3: TGTGCCAGCAGCGCTAGCGGGGGGGACAATGAGCAGTTCTTC.

This clonotype occurred a few times. V usage is TRBV20-1 and J usage is TRBJ1-2, with 12 bases identical to TRBD1. Germline V gene data show CDR1 as DFQATT and CDR2 as SNEGSKA (reference sequence). V shed 2 bases, J shed 10 bases, and the junction held 8 bases outside the gene matches. CDR3 length: 14 residues. The CDR3 nucleotides read TGCAGTGCTAGATCCCCCGGGACAGGGGGCATCTACACCTTC. It is translated as CSARSPGTGGIYTF.

CDR3 DNA sequence: TGTGCCAGCAGTTCAGCGGGAGCGACTGGAAACACCATATATTTT. Protein product: CASSSAGATGNTIYF. V usage is TRBV11-2 and J usage is TRBJ1-3; D not resolved. CDR3 size: 15 residues. Looked up from germline, CDR1 is SGHAT and CDR2 is FQNNGV. The ends were cut back, 6 bases at V and 2 bases at J, with 14 bases in the middle. Full variable domain (outside the CDR3, taken from reference TRBV11-2 and TRBJ1-3): EAGVAQSPRYKIIEKRQSVAFWCNPISGHATLYWYQQILGQGPKLLIQFQNNGVVDDSQLPKDRFSAERLKGVDSTLKIQPAKLEDSAVYLCASSSAGATGNTIYFGEGSWLTVV.

This clonotype was recorded at least ten times. The chain has TRBV24-1 and TRBJ2-2; TRBD2 aligns across 10 bases. The CDR3 extends over 17 amino acids. Germline trimming cut 4 bases from V and 4 bases from J; bases unmatched to any gene: 8. Germline CDR1 KGHDR, CDR2 SFDVKD. The CDR3 DNA reads as TGTGCCACCAGTGACCCGCTCACTAGCGGGGTCACCGGGGAGCTGTTTTTT. Translating it yields CATSDPLTSGVTGELFF.

The sample holds a few counts of this clonotype. This chain uses TRBV7-9 with TRBJ2-7; TRBD1 matches at 9 bases. The CDR3 runs to 15 residues. The junction had 6 bases not matched to a gene; V was cut back by 5 bases and J by 1 base. Germline-derived CDR1 and CDR2 are SEHNR and FQNEAQ (reference sequence). CDR3 DNA: TGTGCCAGCAGCGTTCCCGGGACAGGGTCCTACGAGCAGTACTTC. Its translation is CASSVPGTGSYEQYF.

At least ten counts were recorded for this clonotype. This chain links TRBV27 with TRBJ2-7, with a tentative D call TRBD1 (6 bases). CDR1 and CDR2 (germline): MNHEY, SMNVEV (reference sequence). The CDR3 totals 15 residues. V dropped 0 bases and J dropped 4 bases, with 13 bases sitting between them. The CDR3 DNA reads TGTGCCAGCAGTTTATCAGGCAGGGGTAGTTACGAGCAGTACTTC. This codes for CASSLSGRGSYEQYF.

This clonotype was observed at least ten times. This chain uses TRBV5-4 with TRBJ2-7, with 7 nucleotides matching TRBD1. The V and J ends lost 3 bases and 0 bases, in that order; junction bases with no gene match: 3. The CDR3 length is 14 residues. Per the germline V gene, CDR1 is SGHNT and CDR2 is YYREEE (reference sequence). The CDR3 here is CASSYRDSSYEQYF. In DNA, the CDR3 is TGTGCCAGCAGCTACCGGGACAGCTCCTACGAGCAGTACTTC.

V usage is TRBV5-1 and J usage is TRBJ2-1; tentative D call: TRBD1 (5 bases). V dropped 4 bases and J dropped 1 base, with 15 bases sitting between them. CDR1 and CDR2 from the germline V gene are SGHRS and YFSETQ. The CDR3 length is 16 residues. The CDR3 nucleotides are TGCGCCAGCAGCCCCAGGCTTAGGGGTTCCTACAATGAGCAGTTCTTC. Translated: CASSPRLRGSYNEQFF.